This T cell receptor beta chain came from a study of blood T cell repertoires in COVID-19 (dated by TCRdb to the early 2020s). Turning to the overall study: Samples covering the acute and convalescent phases of COVID-19 were provided by collaborators in the United States, Italy and Spain. Where HLA class I and class II types were available, the types were taken from metadata supplied by the sample provider, not from assay-based typing. The samples were drawn from two sources: the first 160 participants of the ongoing ImmuneRACE study, and approximately 1,300 subjects contributed by 6 global collaborators. Deeply sampled blood TCRbeta repertoires from subjects exposed to, actively infected with, or recovered from COVID-19 were included in the dataset. The repertoires were made available in a free public database intended to serve as a resource for research on the immune response to SARS-CoV-2. The prospective study material was composed of cDNA or gDNA derived from T cells, B-cell-depleted T cells, or PBMCs. A de-identified subject ID, COVID-19 status, age in years and sex were almost always included in the sample metadata. Broader findings and caveats from the paper: Clinical and demographic metadata were provided uncurated, with the amount varying by source and participant.

TCRbeta CDR3 regions were amplified from genomic DNA by means of the immunoSEQ Assay, a bias-controlled multiplex PCR. The paper's processing steps were these. Nucleated cell counts per sample were estimated from amplification of reference gene primers within the assay. To quantify the absolute abundance of each unique TCRbeta CDR3 rearrangement, sequence reads were collapsed and filtered. For each sample, productive Simpson clonality was calculated as the square root of Simpson's diversity index across productive rearrangements. This immuneACCESS table, as held by TCRdb, lists in-frame sequences with V and J called but not all clones. Of the missing ones, under half trace to an unresolved V gene in checked studies; the others have no known cause. The D gene and trimming were derived from the DNA, and the V and J assignments and clone size from that table. This sample holds about 95,000 clones; more than 75% were observed only once. The top ten clonotypes cover approximately 18% of the sample.

Reading from cysteine to phenylalanine, the CDR3 counts 15 amino acids. CDR3 DNA is the only sequence kept; it has 45 bases, read in frame from the first base. V drops 5 bases and J drops 1 base, leaving 12 bases in between. CDR1 and CDR2 are read off the germline V gene as SGHVS and FQNEAQ. Remarks on this clone: Which antigen it targets is not known. There are no base qualities to consult, and no much larger clone falls within one base.

Collaborating institutions collected whole blood in K2EDTA tubes following their own protocols. For TCRbeta analysis, collaborators shipped samples in one of three forms: frozen whole blood, isolated PBMCs, or DNA extracted from either of those sample types. Sequenced sample: peripheral blood. The chain was built from TRBV7-8 and TRBJ1-5; the D segment could be TRBD1, given 6 matching bases. The clonotype was recovered from a human donor in a cohort sampled during active COVID-19. At the DNA level, the sequence is TGTGCCAGCAGCCTAGGACAGTCAAGCAATCAGCCCCAGCATTTT. Its protein reads: CASSLGQSSNQPQHF. Reference TRBV7-8 and TRBJ1-5 genes cover what lies past the CDR3, so the full variable domain is GAGVSQSPRYKVAKRGQDVALRCDPISGHVSLFWYQQALGQGPEFLTYFQNEAQLDKSGLPSDRFFAERPEGSVSTLKIQRTQQEDSAVYLCASSLGQSSNQPQHFGDGTRLSIL.